The entry below describes one T cell receptor (beta chain). Its antigen is unidentified. Per the germline V gene, CDR1 is SQVTM and CDR2 is ANQGSEA. The CDR3 sequence is 14 residues long. The V gene lost 4 bases and the J gene lost 1 base, with 13 bases spanning the gap. The data belong to a study of T cell responses to AZD1222 COVID-19 vaccine. Study observations and caveats: Females made up more of the donors, who were largely white British, and clonal diversity may have come out too low. The span of vaccine-associated CD4 TCRs extended across spike, with dominance at 160-218 and 743-854. Spike-specific TCR depth and breadth grew after two AZD1222 doses.

The repertoire was sequenced with immunoSEQ multiplex PCR; TCRdb's copy has only in-frame clones and lacks some. The sample holds over 130,000 clones. The receptor was derived from an adult in good health. This chain links TRBV29-1 with TRBJ1-2; the D gene is possibly TRBD1 (5 bases). The sample was peripheral blood. The CDR3 region has the DNA TGCAGCGTTGCTACGCGGGGGATTAACTATGGCTACACCTTC. Translation: CSVATRGINYGYTF.